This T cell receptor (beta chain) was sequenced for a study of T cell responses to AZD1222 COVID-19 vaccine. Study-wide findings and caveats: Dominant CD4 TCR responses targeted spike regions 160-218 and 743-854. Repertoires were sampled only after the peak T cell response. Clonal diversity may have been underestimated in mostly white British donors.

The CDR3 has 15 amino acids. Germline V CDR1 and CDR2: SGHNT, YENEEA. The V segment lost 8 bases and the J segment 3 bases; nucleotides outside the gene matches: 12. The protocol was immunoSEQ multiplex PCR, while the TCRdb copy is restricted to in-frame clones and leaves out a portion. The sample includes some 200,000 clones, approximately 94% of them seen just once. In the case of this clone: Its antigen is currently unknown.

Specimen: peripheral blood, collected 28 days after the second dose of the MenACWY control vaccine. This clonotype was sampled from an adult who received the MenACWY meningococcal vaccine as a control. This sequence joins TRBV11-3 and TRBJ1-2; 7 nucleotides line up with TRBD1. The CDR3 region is CASADRVEFDYGYTF. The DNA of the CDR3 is TGTGCCAGCGCTGACAGGGTCGAATTTGACTATGGCTACACCTTC.